This T cell receptor (beta chain) was sequenced for a study of cytomegalovirus exposure and HLA in healthy donors. Study results and limitations: Most TCR beta V segments were productive about 87% or about 30% of the time in an earlier analysis.

About this clone itself: Its antigen is still unknown.

Germline V gives CDR1 MDHEN, CDR2 SYDVKM. This CDR3 is 13 amino acids long. V lost 7 bases, J lost 4 bases, and 13 bases lay in between. Use of 60 Vbeta and 13 Jbeta primers characterized the PCR. Original processing notes: About 10 million shared chains were among some 75 million unique TCR beta chains counted in a later analysis. The assay was immunoSEQ multiplex PCR, and TCRdb's table has in-frame clones only and misses some. The V and J calls and clone size come from that table; D and trimming were worked out from the DNA. The repertoire has about 140,000 clones, roughly 77% of them found once; the top ten carry 2% to 2.5%.

The chain carries TRBV28 and TRBJ2-5; the D gene is possibly TRBD1 (5 bases). The receptor comes from a young man in good health and CMV-seronegative. Sequencing was carried out using PBMCs. CDR3 residues: CASTLGAGETQYF. CDR3 sequence (DNA): TGTGCCAGCACCCTAGGGGCAGGAGAGACCCAGTACTTC.